A single sample is the source of the 19 T cell receptor beta chains below, sequenced in a study of response to subunit inactivated influenza vaccine. TCRdb re-called the RT-PCR reads through MiXCR, storing one row per CDR3 protein. There are under 200,000 distinct CDR3 sequences in the sample; about a tenth occur only once, and approximately 13% lies in the top ten. Sample: non-naive T cells sorted from PBMCs, taken more than 35 days after vaccination. The receptors shown here come from a man aged 45 to 65 who received an inactivated influenza vaccine.

This clonotype turned up a few times. The genes are TRBV4-3 and TRBJ1-6; D gene ambiguous. Germline CDR1 and CDR2: LGHNA and YSLEER. V was clipped by 1 base and J by 7 bases, with 14 bases between them. The CDR3 has 16 amino acids. The CDR3 DNA reads as TGCGCCAGCAGCCAAGTCCAAAGGAGGGTAAATTCACCCCTCCACTTT. It specifies CASSQVQRRVNSPLHF.

The rearrangement uses TRBV30 and TRBJ1-2, with 9 bases that match TRBD1. The CDR3 has 14 amino acids. V lost 3 bases and J lost 5; bases outside the gene matches: 7. The germline V gene has CDR1 GTSNPN and CDR2 SVGIG (reference sequence). For the CDR3, the DNA is TGTGCCTGGAGGCATCAGGGACAGGGTTATGGCTACACCTTC. This sequence encodes CAWRHQGQGYGYTF.

There are many counts of this clonotype. The chain carries TRBV30 and TRBJ1-5; D unresolved. This CDR3 is built from 13 residues. Germline V gene lookup returns CDR1 GTSNPN and CDR2 SVGIG (reference sequence). The V gene lost 3 bases and the J gene lost 7 bases, with 13 bases spanning the gap. The CDR3: CAWSDGVGQPQHF. CDR3 DNA: TGTGCCTGGAGCGACGGGGTCGGGCAGCCCCAGCATTTT.

This clonotype occurred many times. The V and J genes are TRBV4-1 and TRBJ2-4, with a possible D match to TRBD2 (5 bases). V lost 1 base and J 7 bases, leaving 8 bases between the germline ends. The CDR3 has 13 amino acids. Germline V lookup: CDR1 MGHRA, CDR2 YSYEKL. In DNA form, the CDR3 reads TGCGCCAGCAGCCAAGTAGGACTTAACATTCAGTACTTC. The encoded protein is CASSQVGLNIQYF.

This clonotype was observed many times. The chain joins TRBV29-1 to TRBJ2-6; D gene unclear. V gave up 4 bases and J gave up 0 bases, with 7 bases separating them. The CDR3 loop spans 14 amino acids. The germline CDR1 and CDR2 sequences are SQVTM and ANQGSEA. The CDR3 here is CSVVGASGANVLTF. The CDR3 DNA is TGCAGCGTTGTAGGCGCCTCTGGGGCCAACGTCCTGACTTTC.

This clonotype appeared many times. The chain carries TRBV12-3 or TRBV12-4 and TRBJ2-5, with unresolved D. Trimming took 5 bases from V and 7 from J, leaving 8 bases between them. This CDR3 region has 11 residues. CDR3 in amino acids: CASSSEATQYF. The DNA of the CDR3 is TGTGCCAGCAGTAGCGAAGCGACCCAGTACTTC.

This clonotype was detected a few times. V gene TRBV15 combines with J gene TRBJ2-3, with unresolved D. This CDR3 is 15 amino acids long. V dropped 6 bases and J dropped 6 bases, with 19 bases sitting between them. Germline CDR1 reads LNHNV; CDR2 reads YYDKDF (reference sequence). In DNA form, the CDR3 reads TGTGCCACCAGTTTCCAGTACCTAATCGCGGATACGCAGTATTTT. This sequence encodes CATSFQYLIADTQYF.

This clonotype turned up a few times. CDR3 bases: TGTGCCAGCAGTGCCACCGGGATCCTCAAACTAGAAGAAAAACTGTTTTTT. This translates into CASSATGILKLEEKLFF. V gene TRBV2 combines with J gene TRBJ1-4; D is unresolved. Trimming took off 4 bases at V and 8 bases at J, with 23 bases between the two ends. The CDR3 extends over 17 amino acids. Looked up from germline, CDR1 is SNHLY and CDR2 is FYNNEI.

This rearrangement joins TRBV4-3 to TRBJ2-1, with 10 bases aligning to TRBD2. With V trimmed by 1 base and J by 4 bases, 7 bases remained unmatched. CDR1 LGHNA and CDR2 YSLEER come from the germline V gene. This CDR3 is built from 17 residues. The chain's CDR3 is CASSQVVRSGGYNEQFF. The CDR3 DNA reads as TGCGCCAGCAGCCAAGTCGTGCGTAGCGGGGGGTACAATGAGCAGTTCTTC.

The sample holds a few counts of this clonotype. The chain joins TRBV28 to TRBJ2-1; D could derive from TRBD1 or TRBD2 (5 bases each). The germline V and J ends were trimmed by 0 bases and 3 bases, with 15 bases remaining between them. Germline V gene sequence: CDR1 MDHEN, CDR2 SYDVKM. The CDR3 totals 17 residues. The DNA of the CDR3 is TGTGCCAGCAGTTTATGGGGGGACGGCGTAGGCTACAATGAGCAGTTCTTC. It yields the protein CASSLWGDGVGYNEQFF.

This clonotype was seen a handful of times. The V gene is TRBV6-2 or TRBV6-3, the J gene TRBJ1-2; TRBD1 matches at 9 bases. Germline V gene lookup returns CDR1 MNHEY and CDR2 SVGEGT. This CDR3 is built from 16 residues. V lost 5 bases, J lost 5 bases, and 12 bases stayed unmatched. As DNA, the CDR3 is TGTGCCAGCAGTCCCCTGACCTGGACAGGGGAGTATGGCTACACCTTC. Protein product: CASSPLTWTGEYGYTF.

The chain is built from TRBV4-3 and TRBJ1-1; D gene uncertain. The germline CDR1 and CDR2 sequences are LGHNA and YSLEER. V was pared by 0 bases and J by 8 bases, with 28 bases between. The CDR3 runs to 19 residues. CDR3 DNA sequence: TGCGCCAGCAGCCAAGATGGGGTAGGTGGCGGTGGGCCGGGGTCGGAAGCTTTCTTT. The encoded protein is CASSQDGVGGGGPGSEAFF.

This clonotype has ten or more counts. V is TRBV3-1 and J is TRBJ1-1; D possibly corresponds to TRBD1 (5 bases). Trimming stripped 1 base from V and 3 bases from J, with 9 bases between. CDR1 and CDR2 (germline): LGHDT, YNNKEL (reference sequence). The length of the CDR3 is 14 residues. This CDR3 is CASSQGWGDTEAFF. The CDR3 DNA reads TGTGCCAGCAGCCAAGGTTGGGGGGACACTGAAGCTTTCTTT. Using reference TRBV3-1 and TRBJ1-1 for the parts outside the CDR3, the full variable domain is DTAVSQTPKYLVTQMGNDKSIKCEQNLGHDTMYWYKQDSKKFLKIMFSYNNKELIINETVPNRFSPKSPDKAHLNLHINSLELGDSAVYFCASSQGWGDTEAFFGQGTRLTVV.

The genes are TRBV6-2 or TRBV6-3 and TRBJ1-6, with no clear D. The CDR3 runs to 12 residues. Trimming took off 1 base at V and 10 bases at J, with 5 bases between the two ends. Germline V gene sequence: CDR1 MNHEY, CDR2 SVGEGT. CDR3 sequence (DNA): TGTGCCAGCAGTTACTTTGGATCACCCCTCCACTTT. It yields the protein CASSYFGSPLHF.

This clonotype occurred many times. J is TRBJ2-4 and V is TRBV12-3 or TRBV12-4, with no clear D. Deletions cut 6 bases from V and 0 bases from J, with 15 bases between. This CDR3 is built from 16 residues. The CDR3 DNA follows: TGTGCCAGCAGCACCAAGGGCAACTTAGCCAAAAACATTCAGTACTTC. This gives the protein CASSTKGNLAKNIQYF.

J is TRBJ2-1 and V is TRBV7-2; the match to TRBD2 covers 11 bases. This CDR3 has 15 residues. Germline V gives CDR1 SGHTA, CDR2 FQGNSA. Unmatched junction bases numbered 3, after V lost 1 base and J lost 7 bases. The CDR3 here is CASSLVAGGRNEQFF. In nucleotides, the CDR3 is TGTGCCAGCAGCTTAGTAGCGGGGGGGCGGAATGAGCAGTTCTTC.

The chain links TRBV7-2 to TRBJ2-1, with D possibly being TRBD2 (7 bases). Germline loops: CDR1 SGHTA, CDR2 FQGNSA. This CDR3 has 17 residues. Trimming removed 5 bases from V and 4 bases from J, with 21 bases in between. The CDR3 DNA reads TGTGCCAGCAGCCCGCCCCGTGGCGGGGGCCCATACAATGAGCAGTTCTTC. Translating gives CASSPPRGGGPYNEQFF. Combining the CDR3 with reference TRBV7-2 and TRBJ2-1 gives the whole variable domain GAGVSQSPSNKVTEKGKDVELRCDPISGHTALYWYRQSLGQGLEFLIYFQGNSAPDKSGLPSDRFSAERTGGSVSTLTIQRTQQEDSAVYLCASSPPRGGGPYNEQFFGPGTRLTVL.

This clonotype came up a few times. The chain recombines TRBV7-2 with TRBJ2-7; weak D call: TRBD1 (6 bases). This CDR3 has 14 amino acids. The V gene lost 3 bases and the J gene lost 7 bases, with 16 bases spanning the gap. Germline values: CDR1 SGHTA, CDR2 FQGNSA. The CDR3 coding sequence is TGTGCCAGCAGCTTTGGTGAGGGGGTAGGGGAGCAGTACTTC. As protein: CASSFGEGVGEQYF.

The rearrangement joins TRBV3-1 to TRBJ1-4; no reliable D call. The CDR3 extends over 14 amino acids. Trimming took 6 bases from V and 9 from J, leaving 17 bases between them. In germline, CDR1 is LGHDT, CDR2 YNNKEL (reference sequence). The CDR3 is CASSPPTNEQKLFF. CDR3 coding DNA: TGTGCCAGCAGTCCGCCAACTAATGAACAAAAACTGTTTTTT.